The clone carrying this TCR beta chain was seen many times. These data are taken from a study of neurological immune-mediated disorders. TCRdb re-called the 5' RACE reads through MiXCR, storing one row per CDR3 protein. The sample has about 69,000 distinct CDR3 sequences, 3.9% seen once; the top ten hold 1% to 1.5%. This CDR3 is built from 14 residues. The ends were cut back, 6 bases at V and 0 bases at J, with 14 bases in the middle. The germline gives CDR1 DFQATT, CDR2 SNEGSKA (reference sequence). Material: PBMCs. This receptor was taken from a young man with multiple sclerosis. This rearrangement joins TRBV20-1 to TRBJ1-2, with D maybe TRBD1 (5 bases). The CDR3: CSATRAGTNYGYTF. Here the CDR3 DNA reads TGCAGTGCCACCCGGGCAGGGACTAACTATGGCTACACCTTC.